This TCR beta chain was sequenced during a study of blood T cell repertoires in COVID-19. In the source study's methods: Cell counts per sample came from amplifying reference gene primers. Method: immunoSEQ multiplex PCR; TCRdb's copy keeps in-frame clones and lacks some. V and J calls and clone size are given by that table; D and trimming were obtained from the DNA. The sample includes approximately 100,000 clones, roughly nine tenths seen only once; the top ten take about 15%. This clone was detected a few times. The CDR3 is 13 amino acids. With V trimmed by 6 bases and J by 4 bases, 3 bases remained unmatched.

Sequencing was carried out using peripheral blood. The sequence was collected from a woman of 80 years or more in a cohort sampled during active COVID-19. The chain recombines TRBV12-3 or TRBV12-4 with TRBJ1-5; TRBD1 matches 7 bases. DNA for the CDR3: TGTGCCAGCAGAGGGACAGAGAATCAGCCCCAGCATTTT. The encoded protein is CASRGTENQPQHF.